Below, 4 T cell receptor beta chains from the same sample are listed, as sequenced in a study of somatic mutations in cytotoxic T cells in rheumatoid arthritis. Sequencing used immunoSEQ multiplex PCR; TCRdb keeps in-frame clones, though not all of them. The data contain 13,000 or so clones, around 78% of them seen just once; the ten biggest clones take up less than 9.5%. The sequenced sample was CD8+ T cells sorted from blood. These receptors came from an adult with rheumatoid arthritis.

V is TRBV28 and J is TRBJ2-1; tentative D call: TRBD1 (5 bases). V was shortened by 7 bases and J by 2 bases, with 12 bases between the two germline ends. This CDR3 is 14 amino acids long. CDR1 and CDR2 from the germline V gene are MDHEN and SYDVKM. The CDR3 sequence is CASTDDRPYNEQFF. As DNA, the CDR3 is TGTGCCAGCACCGACGACAGACCCTACAATGAGCAGTTCTTC. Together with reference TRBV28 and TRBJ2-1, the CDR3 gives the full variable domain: DVKVTQSSRYLVKRTGEKVFLECVQDMDHENMFWYRQDPGLGLRLIYFSYDVKMKEKGDIPEGYSVSREKKERFSLILESASTNQTSMYLCASTDDRPYNEQFFGPGTRLTVL.

CDR3 sequence: CASSKVGTFEAFF. The CDR3 DNA reads TGTGCCAGCAGCAAAGTGGGCACATTCGAAGCTTTCTTT. V and J are TRBV21-1 and TRBJ1-1; TRBD1 is the table's D call and was not checked against the DNA. TRBV21-1 is an annotated pseudogene. The CDR3 has 13 amino acids.

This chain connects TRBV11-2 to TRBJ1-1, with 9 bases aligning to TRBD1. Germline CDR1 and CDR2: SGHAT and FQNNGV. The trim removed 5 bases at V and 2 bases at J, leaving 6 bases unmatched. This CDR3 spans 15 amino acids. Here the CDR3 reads CASSAGTGRNTEAFF. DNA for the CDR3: TGTGCCAGCAGCGCAGGGACAGGGAGAAACACTGAAGCTTTCTTT. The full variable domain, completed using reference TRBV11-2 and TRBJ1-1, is EAGVAQSPRYKIIEKRQSVAFWCNPISGHATLYWYQQILGQGPKLLIQFQNNGVVDDSQLPKDRFSAERLKGVDSTLKIQPAKLEDSAVYLCASSAGTGRNTEAFFGQGTRLTVV.

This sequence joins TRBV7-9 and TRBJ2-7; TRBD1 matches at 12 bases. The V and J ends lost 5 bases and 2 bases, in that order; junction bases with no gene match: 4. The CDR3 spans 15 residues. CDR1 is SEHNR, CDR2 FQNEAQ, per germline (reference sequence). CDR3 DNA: TGTGCCAGCAGCCCGGGACAGGGGGCAACCTACGAGCAGTACTTC. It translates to CASSPGQGATYEQYF.